This is a list of T cell receptor beta chains from one sample in a study of beta chain features in type 1 diabetes. Sequenced by immunoSEQ multiplex PCR; TCRdb stores in-frame clones only, minus some. Among about 360,000 clones, roughly 12% were seen once, and the ten largest hold under 0.02%. Sequencing input: naive CD4+ T cells from blood. The receptors shown here come from a young man in good health. The CDR3 runs from the conserved cysteine through the conserved F or W. D genes are given only for firm matches. Clone sizes are given selectively: once, few, many, or a class where the clone is expanded.

V gene	D gene	clone size	J gene	CDR3 DNA	CDR3 protein
TRBV5-4	NA	NA	TRBJ2-5	TGTGCTATAGGACGGGAGTACCAAGAGACCCAGTACTTC	CAIGREYQETQYF
TRBV7-8	TRBD1	few	TRBJ2-2	TGTGCCAGCAGATTTAGTCGCAGGGGGCAAACCGGGGAGCTGTTTTTT	CASRFSRRGQTGELFF
TRBV28	NA	few	TRBJ2-7	TGTGCCAGCAGTTTTGTAGGTCGGCGGAACTACGAGCAGTACTTC	CASSFVGRRNYEQYF
TRBV7-9	NA	NA	TRBJ1-5	TGTGCCAGCAGCTTATCGGGGGGGCAGCCCCAGCATTTT	CASSLSGGQPQHF
TRBV30	NA	NA	TRBJ1-5	TGTGCCTGGAGTGTGCAGGCCTATAGCAATCAGCCCCAGCATTTT	CAWSVQAYSNQPQHF
TRBV18	NA	NA	TRBJ1-2	TGTGCCAGCTCTCCCCTAGGGGCTAACTATGGCTACACCTTC	CASSPLGANYGYTF
TRBV21-1	NA	few	TRBJ2-7	TGTGCCAGCAGCAGGAGCGGGGGGGCCGACTACGAGCAGTACTTC	CASSRSGGADYEQYF
TRBV27	TRBD2	NA	TRBJ2-3	TGTGCCACCATAGAAGCGGGAGCCCTAGATACGCAGTATTTT	CATIEAGALDTQYF
TRBV2	NA	few	TRBJ2-1	TGTGCCAGCACCTCTAGCGAAAATGAGCAGTTCTTC	CASTSSENEQFF
TRBV7-9	NA	NA	TRBJ2-2	TGTGCCAGCAGCTCACTAGGCTCCGGGGAGCTGTTTTTT	CASSSLGSGELFF
TRBV5-4	TRBD1	NA	TRBJ2-1	TGTGCCAGCAGCTGGGGGACAGGACGGTCCTACAATGAGCAGTTCTTC	CASSWGTGRSYNEQFF
TRBV30	TRBD1	few	TRBJ1-2	TGTGCCTGGGATAGAACAGGGGGAGACTATGGCTACACCTTC	CAWDRTGGDYGYTF
TRBV19	NA	few	TRBJ2-1	TGTGCCAGTAGTATAACCGGTAGCAATGAGCAGTTCTTC	CASSITGSNEQFF
TRBV5-6	NA	NA	TRBJ1-2	TGTGCCAGCAGCGGATACAGGGCTATCGGACATGGCTACACCTTC	CASSGYRAIGHGYTF
TRBV7-9	NA	NA	TRBJ2-1	TGTGCCAGCCGCCTCCTAGGACAGACATACAATGAGCAGTTCTTC	CASRLLGQTYNEQFF
TRBV5-1	TRBD2	few	TRBJ2-7	TGCGCCAGCAGCTCCCTAGCGGGGAACCCCTACGAGCAGTACTTC	CASSSLAGNPYEQYF
TRBV9	NA	few	TRBJ2-5	TGTGCCAGCAGCGTAGGCGGTTCAGTAGAGACCCAGTACTTC	CASSVGGSVETQYF
TRBV4-1	TRBD1	few	TRBJ2-7	TGCGCCAGCAGCCGAACTCCGGGACAGGAGGCATACGAGCAGTACTTC	CASSRTPGQEAYEQYF
TRBV29-1	NA	NA	TRBJ2-7	TGCAGCGTTGAAGGAGATTCCTACGAGCAGTACTTC	CSVEGDSYEQYF
TRBV19	NA	few	TRBJ1-1	TGTGCCAGTAGTGAGCTGAACACTGAAGCTTTCTTT	CASSELNTEAFF
TRBV2	NA	few	TRBJ2-4	TGTGCCAGCAGTGAAACGAGGGAAGTGGGCATTCAGTACTTC	CASSETREVGIQYF
TRBV5-1	NA	few	TRBJ1-4	TGCGCCAGCAGCTCGGCAGCGGGGACTAATGAAAAACTGTTTTTT	CASSSAAGTNEKLFF
TRBV7-8	NA	NA	TRBJ2-7	TGTGCCAGCAGCTTATCGGGATCGTACGAGCAGTACTTC	CASSLSGSYEQYF
TRBV6-5	TRBD1	NA	TRBJ2-5	TGTGCCAGCGGGACAGTCCAAGAGACCCAGTACTTC	CASGTVQETQYF
TRBV5-4	NA	NA	TRBJ2-1	TGTGCCAGCAGCTTGGATGGACACCTCCCTGAGCAGTTCTTC	CASSLDGHLPEQFF
TRBV4-3	NA	NA	TRBJ1-5	TGCGCCAGCAGCCAAGATATCAGTCAGCCCCAGCATTTT	CASSQDISQPQHF
TRBV7-7	NA	NA	TRBJ1-1	TGTGCTAGCAGCTACAGGGTCGGTGCTGAAGCTTTCTTT	CASSYRVGAEAFF
TRBV29-1	NA	NA	TRBJ1-2	TGCAGCGCTCGACAGAGTCGCGGCAATGGCTACACCTTC	CSARQSRGNGYTF
TRBV7-9	NA	few	TRBJ1-5	TGTGCCAGCAGCTTAATAACGAGTAATCAGCCCCAGCATTTT	CASSLITSNQPQHF
TRBV5-1	NA	few	TRBJ2-2	TGCGCCAGCAGCAGGGGTTCGAACACCGGGGAGCTGTTTTTT	CASSRGSNTGELFF
TRBV7-6	NA	NA	TRBJ1-2	TGTGCCAGCAGTCCCGCGGGTGGGCCTAACTATGGCTACACCTTC	CASSPAGGPNYGYTF
TRBV18	TRBD1	NA	TRBJ2-3	TGTGCCAGCTCCGGGGACAGGGTCACAGATACGCAGTATTTT	CASSGDRVTDTQYF
TRBV9	NA	NA	TRBJ2-5	TGTGCCAGCAGCGTCGGCTATAGTGGGCCCGGAGGAGAGACCCAGTACTTC	CASSVGYSGPGGETQYF
TRBV30	TRBD1	few	TRBJ2-7	TGTGCCTGGAAGAGGGACAGGACCTACGAGCAGTACTTC	CAWKRDRTYEQYF
TRBV6-5	TRBD1	few	TRBJ2-7	TGTGCCAGCAGTCGGGACAGGGATGGATACGAGCAGTACTTC	CASSRDRDGYEQYF
TRBV30	NA	NA	TRBJ1-5	TGTGCCTGGAGGTCCCAGGTGAATCAGCCCCAGCATTTT	CAWRSQVNQPQHF
TRBV6-5	NA	few	TRBJ1-2	TGTGCCAGCAGTGTCCCCCGGGTCTATGGCTACACCTTC	CASSVPRVYGYTF
TRBV5-1	NA	few	TRBJ2-3	TGCGCCAGCAGCTTAGAGGGCCTACCTAGCACAGATACGCAGTATTTT	CASSLEGLPSTDTQYF